Listed here are 16 T cell receptor beta chains from one sample, sequenced in a study of blood T cell repertoires in COVID-19. Sequenced by immunoSEQ multiplex PCR; TCRdb stores in-frame clones only, minus some. The sample shows almost 300,000 clones, 85% to 90% of them seen only once. Sequenced material: peripheral blood. Receptor source: a woman aged 25 to 45 with COVID-19, enrolled during active disease.

The chain uses TRBV12-5 and TRBJ1-1; D is unresolved. Looked up from germline, CDR1 is LGHNT and CDR2 is FRNRAP. V lost 6 bases to trimming and J lost 10 bases, with 15 bases between them. The CDR3 contains 12 residues. The CDR3 nucleotides read TGTGCTAGTGGCCCCCCCGGAGATGGAGCTTTCTTT. Translated, it gives CASGPPGDGAFF.

This chain connects TRBV20-1 to TRBJ1-2; D may be TRBD1 (5 bases). The CDR3 has 14 residues. Germline V CDR1 and CDR2: DFQATT, SNEGSKA (reference sequence). The germline V and J ends were trimmed by 3 bases and 2 bases, with 13 bases remaining between them. This chain's CDR3 is CSASLAGLNYGYTF. The CDR3 DNA reads TGCAGTGCTAGTCTGGCAGGGCTAAACTATGGCTACACCTTC.

J is TRBJ2-7 and V is TRBV19; TRBD1 matches 8 bases. Germline CDR1 is LNHDA and CDR2 is SQIVND (reference sequence). V lost 5 bases to trimming and J lost 7 bases; unmatched junction nucleotides: 13. This CDR3 has 15 residues. CDR3 protein: CASSSFDRGYSEQYF. In DNA form, the CDR3 reads TGTGCCAGTAGTTCATTCGACAGGGGATATTCTGAGCAGTACTTC.

This clone has only a few counts. The J gene is TRBJ1-2, the V gene TRBV19; TRBD1 matches 12 bases. The junction had 4 bases not matched to a gene; V was cut back by 7 bases and J by 4 bases. The CDR3 extends over 14 amino acids. The germline CDR1 and CDR2 sequences are LNHDA and SQIVND (reference sequence). The CDR3 is CASIPGQGAYGYTF. The DNA of the CDR3 is TGTGCCAGTATCCCGGGACAGGGGGCCTATGGCTACACCTTC.

The rearrangement uses TRBV28 and TRBJ1-5, with 10 bases lining up with TRBD1. V gave up 8 bases and J gave up 5 bases; unmatched junction bases: 6. CDR1 and CDR2 from the germline V gene are MDHEN and SYDVKM. The CDR3 loop spans 14 amino acids. Here the CDR3 reads CASDRGHEDQPQHF. The CDR3 region has the DNA TGTGCCAGCGACAGGGGGCACGAAGATCAGCCCCAGCATTTT.

This sequence joins TRBV14 and TRBJ2-1; 7 nucleotides match TRBD2. CDR3 length: 14 amino acids. Germline assignment: CDR1 SGHDN and CDR2 FVKESK. The trim removed 3 bases at V and 4 bases at J, leaving 3 bases unmatched. The CDR3 loop reads CASSHGGIYNEQFF. The CDR3 DNA reads TGTGCCAGCAGCCACGGGGGGATATACAATGAGCAGTTCTTC.

The chain recombines TRBV18 with TRBJ2-7; 7 nucleotides line up with TRBD1. The CDR3 consists of 14 residues. Germline assignment: CDR1 KGHSH and CDR2 LQKENI. V lost 6 bases, J lost 0 bases, and 5 bases stayed unmatched. CDR3 bases: TGTGCCAGCTCGCCCGGGACAGCCTCCTACGAGCAGTACTTC. Encoded protein: CASSPGTASYEQYF. The full variable domain, its missing parts supplied by reference TRBV18 and TRBJ2-7, is NAGVMQNPRHLVRRRGQEARLRCSPMKGHSHVYWYRQLPEEGLKFMVYLQKENIIDESGMPKERFSAEFPKEGPSILRIQQVVRGDSAAYFCASSPGTASYEQYFGPGTRLTVT.

The CDR3 here is CASSVSGGAPYEQYF. The CDR3 DNA reads TGTGCCAGCAGTGTTAGCGGGGGGGCTCCCTACGAGCAGTACTTC. This chain joins TRBV6-6 and TRBJ2-7, with 11 bases matching TRBD2. Trimming at V came to 5 bases and at J to 2 bases, leaving 5 bases not matched to a gene. The germline gives CDR1 MNHNY, CDR2 SVGAGI (reference sequence). The CDR3 length is 15 residues.

This clone was counted between two and nine times. DNA for the CDR3: TGTGCCAGCAGCCAAGATATCGGTGGTGAGCAGTTCTTC. Translated: CASSQDIGGEQFF. This chain connects TRBV14 to TRBJ2-1; D is unclear. The CDR3 contains 13 residues. Germline V gene sequence: CDR1 SGHDN, CDR2 FVKESK. V lost 0 bases to trimming and J lost 9 bases, with 9 bases between them.

The chain links TRBV7-9 to TRBJ2-7, with 7 bases fitting TRBD1. Germline CDR1 and CDR2: SEHNR and FQNEAQ (reference sequence). This CDR3 region has 15 residues. The trim removed 4 bases at V and 0 bases at J, leaving 6 bases unmatched. CDR3 coding DNA: TGTGCCAGCAGCTCAGGGGACAGTCGCTCCTACGAGCAGTACTTC. Amino acid sequence: CASSSGDSRSYEQYF.

This clone showed up just once. Other nucleotide sequences in the sample specify the same CDR3. J is TRBJ2-3 and V is TRBV18, with D unresolved. CDR3 length: 13 amino acids. V lost 0 bases and J lost 3, with 4 bases in between. Germline V gives CDR1 KGHSH, CDR2 LQKENI. DNA of the CDR3: TGTGCCAGCTCACCACCGTCAACAGATACGCAGTATTTT. Amino acids: CASSPPSTDTQYF.

This clone came up once. The chain employs TRBV6-6 and TRBJ1-1, with 11 positions matching TRBD1. The CDR3 totals 14 residues. Germline V lookup: CDR1 MNHNY, CDR2 SVGAGI (reference sequence). The J segment lost 4 bases and the V segment lost 7 bases, leaving 5 bases of the junction unmatched. DNA for the CDR3: TGTGCCAGCACCACGGACAGGGGGCTCACTGAAGCTTTCTTT. Encoded protein: CASTTDRGLTEAFF.

V usage is TRBV30 and J usage is TRBJ1-6, with no clear D. Germline V gives CDR1 GTSNPN, CDR2 SVGIG (reference sequence). The V end lost 0 bases, the J end lost 9 bases, and 9 bases lay between the germline ends. This CDR3 comprises 13 residues. CDR3 nucleotide sequence: TGTGCCTGGAGTGTACTCGTTAGTTCACCCCTCCACTTT. Residues: CAWSVLVSSPLHF.

The chain joins TRBV5-1 to TRBJ1-6; 7 bases agree with TRBD1. V was clipped by 0 bases and J by 5 bases; unmatched bases: 5. The CDR3 contains 16 residues. The germline V gene encodes CDR1 SGHRS and CDR2 YFSETQ. DNA of the CDR3: TGCGCCAGCAGCTTGGCCGGACAGGTTAATAATTCACCCCTCCACTTT. It is translated as CASSLAGQVNNSPLHF.

The DNA of the CDR3 is TGTGCCATCAGCGCGCATACAGGGTCGTATGACACCGGGGAGCTGTTTTTT. It specifies CAISAHTGSYDTGELFF. The rearrangement links TRBV10-3 to TRBJ2-2, with a tentative D call TRBD1 (6 bases). Germline CDR1 and CDR2: ENHRY and SYGVKD. Trimming took 6 bases from V and 3 from J, leaving 20 bases between them. This CDR3 comprises 17 residues.

This clone is a singleton in its sample. The chain joins TRBV13 to TRBJ1-2; no firm D call. This CDR3 spans 17 amino acids. Germline loops: CDR1 PRHDT, CDR2 FYEKMQ (reference sequence). V was shortened by 0 bases and J by 8 bases, with 22 bases between the two germline ends. CDR3 region: CASSLGFWRASKRGYTF. In nucleotides, the CDR3 is TGTGCCAGCAGCTTAGGATTTTGGAGGGCCTCAAAACGGGGCTACACCTTC.